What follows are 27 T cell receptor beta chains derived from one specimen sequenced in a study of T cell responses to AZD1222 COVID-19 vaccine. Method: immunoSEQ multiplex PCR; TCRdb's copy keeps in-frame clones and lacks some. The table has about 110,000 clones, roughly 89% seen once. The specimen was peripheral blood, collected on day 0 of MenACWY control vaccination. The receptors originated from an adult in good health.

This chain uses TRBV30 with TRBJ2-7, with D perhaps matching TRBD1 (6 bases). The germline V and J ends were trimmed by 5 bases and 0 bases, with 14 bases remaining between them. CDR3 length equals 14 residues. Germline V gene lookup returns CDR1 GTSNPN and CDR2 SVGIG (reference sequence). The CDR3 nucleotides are TGTGCCTGGGAGCGAGGGGGTACCTCCTACGAGCAGTACTTC. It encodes CAWERGGTSYEQYF.

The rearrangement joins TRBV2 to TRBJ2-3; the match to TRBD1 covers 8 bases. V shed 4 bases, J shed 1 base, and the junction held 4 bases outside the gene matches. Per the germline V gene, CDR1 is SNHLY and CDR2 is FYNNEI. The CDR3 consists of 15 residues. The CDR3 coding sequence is TGTGCCAGCAGTGTTGGACAGGGAGGCACAGATACGCAGTATTTT. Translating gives CASSVGQGGTDTQYF.

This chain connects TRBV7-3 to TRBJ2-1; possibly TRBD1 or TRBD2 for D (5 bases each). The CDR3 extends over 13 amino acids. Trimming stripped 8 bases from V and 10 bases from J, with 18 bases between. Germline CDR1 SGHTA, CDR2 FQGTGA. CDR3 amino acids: CASSRGRDVEQFF. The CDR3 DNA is TGTGCCAGCTCACGAGGTCGGGACGTGGAGCAGTTCTTC.

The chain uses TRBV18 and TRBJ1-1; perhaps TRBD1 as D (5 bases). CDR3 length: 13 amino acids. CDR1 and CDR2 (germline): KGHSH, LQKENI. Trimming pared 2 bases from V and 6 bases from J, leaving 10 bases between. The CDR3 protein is CASSPTGGPEAFF. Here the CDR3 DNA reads TGTGCCAGCTCACCAACGGGGGGACCTGAAGCTTTCTTT. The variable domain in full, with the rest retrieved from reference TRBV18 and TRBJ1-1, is NAGVMQNPRHLVRRRGQEARLRCSPMKGHSHVYWYRQLPEEGLKFMVYLQKENIIDESGMPKERFSAEFPKEGPSILRIQQVVRGDSAAYFCASSPTGGPEAFFGQGTRLTVV.

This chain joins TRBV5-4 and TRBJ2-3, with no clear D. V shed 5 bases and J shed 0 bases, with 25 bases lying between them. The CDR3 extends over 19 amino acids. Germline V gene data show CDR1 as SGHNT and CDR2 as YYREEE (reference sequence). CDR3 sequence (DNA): TGTGCCAGCAGTCCCCCGGGCACCGCGCGAGAGACTAGCACAGATACGCAGTATTTT. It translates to CASSPPGTARETSTDTQYF.

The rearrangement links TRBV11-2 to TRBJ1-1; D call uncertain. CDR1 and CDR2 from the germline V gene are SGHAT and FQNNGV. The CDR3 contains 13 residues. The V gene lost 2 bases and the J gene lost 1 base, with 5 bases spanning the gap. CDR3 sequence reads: CASSLRGNTEAFF. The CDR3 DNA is TGTGCCAGCAGCTTACGGGGGAACACTGAAGCTTTCTTT.

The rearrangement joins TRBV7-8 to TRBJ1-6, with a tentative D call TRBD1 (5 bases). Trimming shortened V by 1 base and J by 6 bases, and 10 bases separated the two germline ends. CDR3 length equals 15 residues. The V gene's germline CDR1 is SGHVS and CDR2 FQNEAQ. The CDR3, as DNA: TGTGCCAGCAGCTTAGGGGGGAATGGTAATTCACCCCTCCACTTT. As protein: CASSLGGNGNSPLHF.

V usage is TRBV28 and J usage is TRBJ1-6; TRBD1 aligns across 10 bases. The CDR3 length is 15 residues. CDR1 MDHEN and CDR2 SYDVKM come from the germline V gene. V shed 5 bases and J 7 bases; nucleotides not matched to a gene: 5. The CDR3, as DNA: TGTGCCAGCAGTCCTCCGGGACAGGGGAATTCACCCCTCCACTTT. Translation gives CASSPPGQGNSPLHF.

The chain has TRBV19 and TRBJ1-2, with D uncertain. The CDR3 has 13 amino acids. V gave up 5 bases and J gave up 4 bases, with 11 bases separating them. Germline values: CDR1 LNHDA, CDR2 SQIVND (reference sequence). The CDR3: CASSPPVAYGYTF. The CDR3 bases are TGTGCCAGTAGTCCACCCGTAGCCTATGGCTACACCTTC.

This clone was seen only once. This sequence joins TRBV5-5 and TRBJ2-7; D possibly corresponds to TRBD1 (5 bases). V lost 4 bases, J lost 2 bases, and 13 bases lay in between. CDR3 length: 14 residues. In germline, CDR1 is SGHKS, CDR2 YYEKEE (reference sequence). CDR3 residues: CASSRGAAPYEQYF. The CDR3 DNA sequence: TGTGCCAGCAGCCGTGGGGCGGCCCCCTACGAGCAGTACTTC.

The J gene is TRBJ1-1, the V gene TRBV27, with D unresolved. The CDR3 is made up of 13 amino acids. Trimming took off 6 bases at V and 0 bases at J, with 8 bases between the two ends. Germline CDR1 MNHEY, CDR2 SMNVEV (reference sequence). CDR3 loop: CASSDLLNTEAFF. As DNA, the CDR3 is TGTGCCAGCAGCGACCTCTTGAACACTGAAGCTTTCTTT.

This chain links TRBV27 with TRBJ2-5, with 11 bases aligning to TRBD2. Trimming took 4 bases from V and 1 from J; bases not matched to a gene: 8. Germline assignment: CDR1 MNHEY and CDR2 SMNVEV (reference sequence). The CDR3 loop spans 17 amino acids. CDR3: CASSSLSGGVIQETQYF. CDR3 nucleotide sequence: TGTGCCAGCAGTTCACTTAGCGGGGGGGTGATCCAAGAGACCCAGTACTTC.

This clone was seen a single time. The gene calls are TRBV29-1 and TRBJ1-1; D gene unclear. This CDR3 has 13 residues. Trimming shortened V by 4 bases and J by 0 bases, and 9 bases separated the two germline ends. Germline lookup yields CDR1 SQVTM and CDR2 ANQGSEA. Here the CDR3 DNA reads TGCAGCGTTGTAAGCAGATTGAACACTGAAGCTTTCTTT. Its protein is CSVVSRLNTEAFF.

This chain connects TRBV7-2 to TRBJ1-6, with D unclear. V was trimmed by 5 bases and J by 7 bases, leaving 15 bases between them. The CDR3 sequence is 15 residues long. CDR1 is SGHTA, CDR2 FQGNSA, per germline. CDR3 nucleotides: TGTGCCAGCAGCCGGGCGGCCGGGGTAAATTCACCCCTCCACTTT. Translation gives CASSRAAGVNSPLHF.

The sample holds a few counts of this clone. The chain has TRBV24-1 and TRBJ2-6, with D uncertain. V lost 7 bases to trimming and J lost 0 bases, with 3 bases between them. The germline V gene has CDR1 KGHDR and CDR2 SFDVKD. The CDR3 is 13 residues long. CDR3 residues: CATSISGANVLTF. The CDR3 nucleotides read TGTGCCACCAGCATCTCTGGGGCCAACGTCCTGACTTTC.

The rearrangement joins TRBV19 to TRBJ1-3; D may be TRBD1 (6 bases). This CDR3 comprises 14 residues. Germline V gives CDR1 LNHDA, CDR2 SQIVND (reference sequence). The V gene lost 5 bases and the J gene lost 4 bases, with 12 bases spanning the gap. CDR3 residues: CASSLVDSGNTIYF. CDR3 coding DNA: TGTGCCAGTAGTTTGGTGGACAGCGGAAACACCATATATTTT.

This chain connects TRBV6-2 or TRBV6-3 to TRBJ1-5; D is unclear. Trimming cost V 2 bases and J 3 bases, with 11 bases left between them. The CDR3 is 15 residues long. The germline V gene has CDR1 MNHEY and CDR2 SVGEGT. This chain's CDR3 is CASSYRQEFNQPQHF. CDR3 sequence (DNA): TGTGCCAGCAGTTACCGACAAGAATTCAATCAGCCCCAGCATTTT.

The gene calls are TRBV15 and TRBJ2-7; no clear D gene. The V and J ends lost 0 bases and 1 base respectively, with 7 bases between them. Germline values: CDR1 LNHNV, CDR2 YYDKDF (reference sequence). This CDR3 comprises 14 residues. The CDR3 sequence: CATSRDSPSYEQYF. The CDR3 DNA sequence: TGTGCCACCAGCAGAGATTCTCCGTCCTACGAGCAGTACTTC.

CDR3 DNA sequence: TGTGCCAGCTCACCACCGGCAACGAACACTGAAGCTTTCTTT. Amino acids: CASSPPATNTEAFF. The J gene is TRBJ1-1, the V gene TRBV18, with D unresolved. Trimming cost V 0 bases and J 1 base, with 6 bases left between them. There are 14 residues in the CDR3. Germline loops: CDR1 KGHSH, CDR2 LQKENI.

CDR3 sequence (DNA): TGTGCCAGCAGCTTAGCCCACCAGGCCTACGAGCAGTACTTC. Translation: CASSLAHQAYEQYF. This sequence joins TRBV11-2 and TRBJ2-7; D is uncertain. Trimming cost V 1 base and J 2 bases, with 9 bases left between them. This CDR3 contains 14 residues. Germline assignment: CDR1 SGHAT and CDR2 FQNNGV. Filled out from reference TRBV11-2 and TRBJ2-7, the complete variable domain reads EAGVAQSPRYKIIEKRQSVAFWCNPISGHATLYWYQQILGQGPKLLIQFQNNGVVDDSQLPKDRFSAERLKGVDSTLKIQPAKLEDSAVYLCASSLAHQAYEQYFGPGTRLTVT.

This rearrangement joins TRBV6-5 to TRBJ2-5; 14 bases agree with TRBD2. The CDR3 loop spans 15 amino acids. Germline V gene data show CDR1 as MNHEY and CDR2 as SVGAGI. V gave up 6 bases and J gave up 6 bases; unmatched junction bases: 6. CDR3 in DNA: TGTGCCAGCAGACGACTAGCGGGGGGGCCGAAGACCCAGTACTTC. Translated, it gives CASRRLAGGPKTQYF.

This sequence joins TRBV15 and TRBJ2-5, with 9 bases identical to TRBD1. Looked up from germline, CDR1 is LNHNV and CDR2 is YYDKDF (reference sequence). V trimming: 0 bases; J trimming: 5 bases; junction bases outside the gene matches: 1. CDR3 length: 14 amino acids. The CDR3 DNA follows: TGTGCCACCAGCAGAGAGGGGACAGGGGAGACCCAGTACTTC. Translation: CATSREGTGETQYF.

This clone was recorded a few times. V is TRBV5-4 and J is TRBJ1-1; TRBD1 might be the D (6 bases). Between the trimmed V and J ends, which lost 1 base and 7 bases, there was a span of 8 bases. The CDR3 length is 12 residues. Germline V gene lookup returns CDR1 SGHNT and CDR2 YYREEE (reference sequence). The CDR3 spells CASSLTGNEAFF. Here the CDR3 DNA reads TGTGCCAGCAGCTTGACAGGGAATGAAGCTTTCTTT.

The CDR3 spells CAWSPNSRNTEAFF. The CDR3, as DNA: TGTGCCTGGAGTCCCAACTCCAGGAACACTGAAGCTTTCTTT. The genes are TRBV30 and TRBJ1-1; D is unclear. Trimming left V 2 bases short and J 1 base short, with 11 bases between. The CDR3 spans 14 residues. The germline gives CDR1 GTSNPN, CDR2 SVGIG (reference sequence).

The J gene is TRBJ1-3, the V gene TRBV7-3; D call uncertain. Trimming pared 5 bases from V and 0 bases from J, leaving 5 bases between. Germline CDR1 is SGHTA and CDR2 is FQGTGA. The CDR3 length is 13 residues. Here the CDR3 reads CASSASSGNTIYF. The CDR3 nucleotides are TGTGCCAGCAGCGCCTCCTCTGGAAACACCATATATTTT.

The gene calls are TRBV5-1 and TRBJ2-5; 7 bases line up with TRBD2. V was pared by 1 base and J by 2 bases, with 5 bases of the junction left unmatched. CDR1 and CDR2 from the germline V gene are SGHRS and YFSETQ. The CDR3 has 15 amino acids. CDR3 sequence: CASSLFQAGQETQYF. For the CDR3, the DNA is TGCGCCAGCAGCTTGTTCCAAGCGGGGCAAGAGACCCAGTACTTC.

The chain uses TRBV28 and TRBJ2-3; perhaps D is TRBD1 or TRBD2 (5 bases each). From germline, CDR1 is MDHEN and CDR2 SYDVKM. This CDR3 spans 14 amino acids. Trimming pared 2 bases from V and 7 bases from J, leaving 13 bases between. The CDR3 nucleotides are TGTGCCAGCAGTTTAGGGGGTGCAGCGAATACGCAGTATTTT. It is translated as CASSLGGAANTQYF.